Listed here are 19 T cell receptor beta chains from one sample, sequenced in a study of T cells in Graves' hyperthyroidism and ophthalmopathy. Template material for amplifying TCR beta CDR3 regions consisted of RNA transcripts. HTBI primers were used for first-round RT-PCR of the TCR CDR3. TCRdb re-derived calls from the multiplex PCR reads in MiXCR, one entry per CDR3 protein. The table has about 180,000 distinct CDR3 sequences, about 18% seen once; the top ten hold around 27%. Material for sequencing was blood. These receptors came from a woman in her forties or fifties with Graves' hyperthyroidism.

This clonotype was observed a few times. A much larger clone sits a single nucleotide away, making a read error possible. The chain couples TRBV7-2 to TRBJ1-2, with 9 positions matching TRBD1. The CDR3 runs to 13 residues. The V gene end was trimmed by 1 base and the J gene end by 8 bases; junction bases not matched to a gene: 2. CDR1 and CDR2 from the germline V gene are SGHTA and FQGNSA. The CDR3 DNA follows: TGTGCCAGCAGCTTAGGGACAGGGGAAGGCTACACCTTC. As protein: CASSLGTGEGYTF. The full variable domain, with the rest looked up from reference TRBV7-2 and TRBJ1-2, is GAGVSQSPSNKVTEKGKDVELRCDPISGHTALYWYRQSLGQGLEFLIYFQGNSAPDKSGLPSDRFSAERTGGSVSTLTIQRTQQEDSAVYLCASSLGTGEGYTFGSGTRLTVV.

This clonotype showed up many times. The V call is TRBV6-2 or TRBV6-3, the J call TRBJ2-3; TRBD2 agrees at 10 bases. V shed 6 bases, J shed 6 bases, and the junction held 9 bases outside the gene matches. CDR3 length: 15 amino acids. CDR1 is MNHEY and CDR2 is SVGEGT in the germline V gene. Written as DNA, the CDR3 is TGTGCCAGCAGATTAGCGGGGGGTCGTGCGGATACGCAGTATTTT. Its translation: CASRLAGGRADTQYF.

This chain connects TRBV12-3 or TRBV12-4 to TRBJ2-3; D is undetermined. This CDR3 has 15 residues. The V gene lost 5 bases and the J gene lost 0 bases, with 12 bases spanning the gap. CDR3 protein: CASSPATASTDTQYF. CDR3 nucleotides: TGTGCCAGCAGTCCTGCGACGGCTAGCACAGATACGCAGTATTTT.

This clonotype was observed many times. The genes are TRBV2 and TRBJ2-1, with 9 bases aligning to TRBD2. V was pared by 10 bases and J by 0 bases, with 4 bases of the junction left unmatched. Germline loops: CDR1 SNHLY, CDR2 FYNNEI. The CDR3 covers 14 residues. CDR3 coding DNA: TGTGCCACAGGGCGGGGGGGCTCCTACAATGAGCAGTTCTTC. Translating it yields CATGRGGSYNEQFF.

This clonotype has ten or more counts. The chain employs TRBV28 and TRBJ1-5, with D unresolved. The CDR3 totals 14 residues. CDR1 and CDR2 (germline): MDHEN, SYDVKM. Trimming left V 2 bases short and J 5 bases short, with 10 bases between. CDR3: CASSLVQRDQPQHF. The CDR3 DNA follows: TGTGCCAGCAGTTTAGTACAGCGTGATCAGCCCCAGCATTTT. The full variable domain, rest sourced from reference TRBV28 and TRBJ1-5, is DVKVTQSSRYLVKRTGEKVFLECVQDMDHENMFWYRQDPGLGLRLIYFSYDVKMKEKGDIPEGYSVSREKKERFSLILESASTNQTSMYLCASSLVQRDQPQHFGDGTRLSIL.

At least ten counts were recorded for this clonotype. The chain joins TRBV7-6 to TRBJ1-2, with TRBD1 matching 8 bases. CDR1 SGHVS and CDR2 FNYEAQ come from the germline V gene. V lost 1 base and J lost 7; bases outside the gene matches: 5. CDR3 length: 14 amino acids. CDR3 DNA: TGTGCCAGCAGCTTAGTGGCAGGGGGCGGTGGCTACACCTTC. It encodes CASSLVAGGGGYTF. Looking up the rest from reference TRBV7-6 and TRBJ1-2 gives the full variable domain: GAGVSQSPRYKVTKRGQDVALRCDPISGHVSLYWYRQALGQGPEFLTYFNYEAQQDKSGLPNDRFSAERPEGSISTLTIQRTEQRDSAMYRCASSLVAGGGGYTFGSGTRLTVV.

This clonotype showed up many times. The gene calls are TRBV25-1 and TRBJ1-3; D ambiguous. This CDR3 comprises 13 residues. The V end lost 8 bases, the J end lost 0 bases, and 8 bases lay between the germline ends. Looked up from germline, CDR1 is MGHDK and CDR2 is SYGVNS. The CDR3 coding sequence is TGTGCCAGCGCAAGGAGCTCTGGAAACACCATATATTTT. This sequence encodes CASARSSGNTIYF.

In this sample, this clonotype turned up a few times. This chain uses TRBV11-1 with TRBJ2-7; tentative D call: TRBD2 (5 bases). Germline loops: CDR1 SGHAT, CDR2 FQDESV (reference sequence). Trimming took off 5 bases at V and 2 bases at J, with 13 bases between the two ends. The CDR3 is 14 amino acids. CDR3 coding DNA: TGTGCCAGCAGCCAAGAGGGTCGCCCCTACGAGCAGTACTTC. Translation gives CASSQEGRPYEQYF.

This clonotype was seen ten or more times. The chain employs TRBV19 and TRBJ1-5; D is unclear. Germline lookup yields CDR1 LNHDA and CDR2 SQIVND (reference sequence). This CDR3 has 15 residues. V was clipped by 3 bases and J by 4 bases, with 13 bases between them. Here the CDR3 reads CASSIGPGLNQPQHF. CDR3 coding DNA: TGTGCCAGTAGTATCGGGCCAGGCCTAAATCAGCCCCAGCATTTT.

In this sample, this clonotype turned up many times. This chain uses TRBV7-9 with TRBJ1-1; D unresolved. Deletions cut 2 bases from V and 5 bases from J, with 6 bases between. Germline V gene data show CDR1 as SEHNR and CDR2 as FQNEAQ (reference sequence). The CDR3 loop spans 12 amino acids. The CDR3 is CASSLSETEAFF. CDR3 DNA sequence: TGTGCCAGCAGCTTAAGTGAGACTGAAGCTTTCTTT.

Ten or more counts support this clonotype. J is TRBJ2-2 and V is TRBV28, with 14 bases fitting TRBD2. Per germline, CDR1 MDHEN and CDR2 SYDVKM. The CDR3 spans 19 residues. V lost 3 bases to trimming and J lost 9 bases; unmatched junction nucleotides: 15. CDR3 bases: TGTGCCAGCAGTTTTCCAGAGACTAGCGGGGGGGCTTTTTACAGGGAGCTGTTTTTT. Translation gives CASSFPETSGGAFYRELFF.

This clonotype was counted at least ten times. The V call is TRBV6-1, the J call TRBJ1-6, with D tentatively TRBD1 (5 bases). Germline values: CDR1 MNHNS, CDR2 SASEGT. The CDR3 spans 14 residues. Trimming took off 7 bases at V and 7 bases at J, with 14 bases between the two ends. CDR3 in DNA: TGTGCCAGCACATGGGACCTAGGGAATTCACCCCTCCACTTT. It specifies CASTWDLGNSPLHF.

This clonotype showed up many times. This rearrangement joins TRBV28 to TRBJ1-1; maybe TRBD1 (6 bases). The germline V gene encodes CDR1 MDHEN and CDR2 SYDVKM. The ends were cut back, 5 bases at V and 0 bases at J, with 16 bases in the middle. This CDR3 contains 16 residues. The CDR3 sequence is CASSPYRGGVNTEAFF. The CDR3 nucleotides are TGTGCCAGCAGTCCATATAGGGGGGGCGTGAACACTGAAGCTTTCTTT.

This clonotype was seen only a few times. The chain combines TRBV12-3 or TRBV12-4 with TRBJ2-4, with TRBD2 matching over 10 bases. CDR3 size: 17 residues. V lost 6 bases, J lost 1 base, and 9 bases stayed unmatched. The CDR3 region is CASRYLAGGGAKNIQYF. As DNA, the CDR3 is TGTGCCAGCAGATACTTAGCGGGGGGCGGGGCCAAAAACATTCAGTACTTC.

This clonotype was found many times. This chain links TRBV7-9 with TRBJ2-1; a possible D gene is TRBD1 (6 bases). The germline CDR1 and CDR2 sequences are SEHNR and FQNEAQ (reference sequence). V was clipped by 2 bases and J by 1 base, with 9 bases between them. The CDR3 runs to 15 residues. The DNA of the CDR3 is TGTGCCAGCAGCTTACAGGGGTGGTCCTACAATGAGCAGTTCTTC. This codes for CASSLQGWSYNEQFF.

The table lists this clonotype with many counts. The chain couples TRBV7-9 to TRBJ2-2; no clear D. Germline V CDR1 and CDR2: SEHNR, FQNEAQ (reference sequence). Trimming removed 0 bases from V and 0 bases from J, with 8 bases in between. The CDR3 is made up of 16 amino acids. CDR3 region: CASSLAPRTNTGELFF. The CDR3 region has the DNA TGTGCCAGCAGCTTAGCCCCTCGGACGAACACCGGGGAGCTGTTTTTT.

This clonotype was observed many times. This CDR3 reads CASSLRAGGEQFF. CDR3 coding DNA: TGCGCCAGCAGCTTAAGGGCGGGGGGTGAGCAGTTCTTC. This chain joins TRBV5-1 and TRBJ2-1, with 8 bases matching TRBD2. J lost 9 bases, V lost 2 bases, and 4 bases had no gene match. This CDR3 contains 13 residues. Per germline, CDR1 SGHRS and CDR2 YFSETQ. Using reference TRBV5-1 and TRBJ2-1 for the parts outside the CDR3, the full variable domain is KAGVTQTPRYLIKTRGQQVTLSCSPISGHRSVSWYQQTPGQGLQFLFEYFSETQRNKGNFPGRFSGRQFSNSRSEMNVSTLELGDSALYLCASSLRAGGEQFFGPGTRLTVL.

This clonotype was counted many times. The chain is built from TRBV25-1 and TRBJ1-6; 11 bases agree with TRBD1. Per germline, CDR1 MGHDK and CDR2 SYGVNS. CDR3 length: 15 residues. Trimming took 2 bases from V and 10 from J; bases not matched to a gene: 4. The DNA for the CDR3 is TGTGCCAGCAGTGAAGAGGGACAGGGGGTCTCACCCCTCCACTTT. Translated, it gives CASSEEGQGVSPLHF.

This clonotype was seen repeatedly, ten times or more. The rearrangement uses TRBV7-2 and TRBJ2-3; possible D gene TRBD1, 5 bases. Germline assignment: CDR1 SGHTA and CDR2 FQGNSA. V was pared by 4 bases and J by 0 bases, with 8 bases between. CDR3 length equals 14 residues. CDR3: CASSSRQSTDTQYF. CDR3 nucleotides: TGTGCCAGCAGCTCCCGACAGAGCACAGATACGCAGTATTTT.